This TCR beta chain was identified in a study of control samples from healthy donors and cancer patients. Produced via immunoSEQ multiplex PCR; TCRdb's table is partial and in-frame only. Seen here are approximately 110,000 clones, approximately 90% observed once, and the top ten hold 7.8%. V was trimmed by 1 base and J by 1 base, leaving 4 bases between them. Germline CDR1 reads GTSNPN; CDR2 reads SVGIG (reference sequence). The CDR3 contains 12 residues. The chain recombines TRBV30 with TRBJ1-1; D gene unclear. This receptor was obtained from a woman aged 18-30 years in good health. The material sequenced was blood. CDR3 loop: CAWSAPNTEAFF. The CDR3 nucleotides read TGTGCCTGGAGTGCTCCGAACACTGAAGCTTTCTTT.